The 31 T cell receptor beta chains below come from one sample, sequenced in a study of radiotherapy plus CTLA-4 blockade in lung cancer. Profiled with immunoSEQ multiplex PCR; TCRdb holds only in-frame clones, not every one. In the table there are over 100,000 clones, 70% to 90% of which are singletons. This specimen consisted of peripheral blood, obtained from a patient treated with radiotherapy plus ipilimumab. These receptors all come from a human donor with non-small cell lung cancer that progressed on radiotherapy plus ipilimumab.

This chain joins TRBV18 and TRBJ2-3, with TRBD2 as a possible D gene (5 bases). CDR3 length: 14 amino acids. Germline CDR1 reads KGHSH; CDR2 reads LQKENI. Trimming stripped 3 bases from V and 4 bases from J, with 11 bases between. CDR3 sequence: CASSPLAAPDTQYF. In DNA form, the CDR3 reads TGTGCCAGCTCACCGCTAGCAGCCCCAGATACGCAGTATTTT.

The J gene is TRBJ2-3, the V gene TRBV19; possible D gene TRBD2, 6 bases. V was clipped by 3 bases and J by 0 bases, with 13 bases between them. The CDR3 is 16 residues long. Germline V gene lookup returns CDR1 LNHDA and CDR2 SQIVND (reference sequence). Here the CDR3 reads CASSMVGGASTDTQYF. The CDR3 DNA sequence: TGTGCCAGTAGTATGGTCGGCGGGGCTAGCACAGATACGCAGTATTTT.

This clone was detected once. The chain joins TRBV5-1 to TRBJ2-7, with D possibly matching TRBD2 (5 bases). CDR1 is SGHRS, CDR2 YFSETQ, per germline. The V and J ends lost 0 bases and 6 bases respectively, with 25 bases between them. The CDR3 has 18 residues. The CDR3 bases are TGCGCCAGCAGCTTGGATGGCGGGCTCACACAATTGGCTGGCGAGCAGTACTTC. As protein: CASSLDGGLTQLAGEQYF.

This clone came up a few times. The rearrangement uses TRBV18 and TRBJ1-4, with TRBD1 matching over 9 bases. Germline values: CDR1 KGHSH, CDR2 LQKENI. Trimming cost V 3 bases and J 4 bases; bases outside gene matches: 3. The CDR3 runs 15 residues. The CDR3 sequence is CASSPGQGRNEKLFF. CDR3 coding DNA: TGTGCCAGCTCACCTGGACAGGGGCGTAATGAAAAACTGTTTTTT.

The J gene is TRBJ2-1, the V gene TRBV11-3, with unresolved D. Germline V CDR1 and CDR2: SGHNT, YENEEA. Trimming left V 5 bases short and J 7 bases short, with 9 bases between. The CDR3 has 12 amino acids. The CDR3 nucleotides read TGTGCCAGCAGCCCCCGCGATAATGAGCAGTTCTTC. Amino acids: CASSPRDNEQFF.

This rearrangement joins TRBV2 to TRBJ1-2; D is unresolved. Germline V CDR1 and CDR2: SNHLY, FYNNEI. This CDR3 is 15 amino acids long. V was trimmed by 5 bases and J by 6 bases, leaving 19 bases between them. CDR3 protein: CASSTIDGGSDGYTF. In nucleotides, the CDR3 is TGTGCCAGCAGTACAATAGATGGTGGTAGTGATGGCTACACCTTC.

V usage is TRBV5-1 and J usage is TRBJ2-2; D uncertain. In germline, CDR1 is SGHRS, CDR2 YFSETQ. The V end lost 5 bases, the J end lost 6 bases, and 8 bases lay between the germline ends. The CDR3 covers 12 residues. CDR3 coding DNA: TGCGCCAGCAGTCCCGACGCCGGGGAGCTGTTTTTT. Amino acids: CASSPDAGELFF.

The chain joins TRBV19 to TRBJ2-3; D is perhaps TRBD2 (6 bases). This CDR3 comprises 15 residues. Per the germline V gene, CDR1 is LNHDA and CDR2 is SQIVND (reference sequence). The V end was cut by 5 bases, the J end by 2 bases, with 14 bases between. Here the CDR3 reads CASSDNGTPTDTQYF. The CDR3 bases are TGTGCCAGTAGTGATAACGGGACTCCCACAGATACGCAGTATTTT.

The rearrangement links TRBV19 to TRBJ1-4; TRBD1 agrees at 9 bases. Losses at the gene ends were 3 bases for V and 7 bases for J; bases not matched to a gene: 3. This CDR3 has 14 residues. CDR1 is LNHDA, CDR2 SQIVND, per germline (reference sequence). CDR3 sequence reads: CASSMTGGTEKLFF. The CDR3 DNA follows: TGTGCCAGTAGTATGACAGGGGGTACTGAAAAACTGTTTTTT.

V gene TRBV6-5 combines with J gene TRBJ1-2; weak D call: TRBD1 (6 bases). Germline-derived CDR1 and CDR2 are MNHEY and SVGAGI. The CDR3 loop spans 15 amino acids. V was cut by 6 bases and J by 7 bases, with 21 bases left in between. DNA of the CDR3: TGTGCCAGCAGCTACACAGGGAGAGAGATAGGTGGCTACACCTTC. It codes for CASSYTGREIGGYTF.

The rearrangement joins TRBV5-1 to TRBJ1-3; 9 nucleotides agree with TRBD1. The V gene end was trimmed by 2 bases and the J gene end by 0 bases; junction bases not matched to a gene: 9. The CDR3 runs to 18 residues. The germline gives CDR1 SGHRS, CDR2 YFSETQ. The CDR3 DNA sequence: TGCGCCAGCAGCTTATTGGGACAGGGCGCAAGCTCTGGAAACACCATATATTTT. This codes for CASSLLGQGASSGNTIYF.

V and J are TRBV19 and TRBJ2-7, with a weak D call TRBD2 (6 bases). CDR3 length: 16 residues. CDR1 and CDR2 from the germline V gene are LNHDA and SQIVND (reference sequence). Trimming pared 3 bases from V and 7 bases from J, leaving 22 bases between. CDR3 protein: CASSIVGVAAGGEQYF. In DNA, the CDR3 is TGTGCCAGTAGTATTGTCGGTGTAGCGGCCGGGGGAGAGCAGTACTTC.

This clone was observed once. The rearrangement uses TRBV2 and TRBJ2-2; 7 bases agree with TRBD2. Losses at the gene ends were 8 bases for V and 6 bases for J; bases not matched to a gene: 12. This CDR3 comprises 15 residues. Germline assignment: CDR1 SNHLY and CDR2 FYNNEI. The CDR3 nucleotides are TGTGCCAGCCTAGCCTCTCCGGGAGGCGCCGGGGAGCTGTTTTTT. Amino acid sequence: CASLASPGGAGELFF.

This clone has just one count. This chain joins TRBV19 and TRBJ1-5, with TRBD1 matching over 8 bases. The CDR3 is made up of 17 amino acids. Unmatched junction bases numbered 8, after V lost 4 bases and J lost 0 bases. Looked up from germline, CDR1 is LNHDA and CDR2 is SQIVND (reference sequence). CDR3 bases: TGTGCCAGTAGTAATACAGGGGGACCTTATAGCAATCAGCCCCAGCATTTT. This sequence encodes CASSNTGGPYSNQPQHF.

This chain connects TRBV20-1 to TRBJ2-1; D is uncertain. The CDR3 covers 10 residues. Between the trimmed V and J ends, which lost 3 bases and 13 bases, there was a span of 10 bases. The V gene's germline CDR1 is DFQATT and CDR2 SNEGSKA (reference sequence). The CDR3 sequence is CSASEDKQFF. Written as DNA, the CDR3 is TGCAGTGCTAGTGAGGATAAACAGTTCTTC.

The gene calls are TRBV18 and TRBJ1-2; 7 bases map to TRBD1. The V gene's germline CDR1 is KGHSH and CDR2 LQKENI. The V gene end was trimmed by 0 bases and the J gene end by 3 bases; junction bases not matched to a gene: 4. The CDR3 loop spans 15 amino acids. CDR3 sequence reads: CASSPPGTAHYGYTF. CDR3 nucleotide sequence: TGTGCCAGCTCACCACCCGGGACAGCTCACTATGGCTACACCTTC.

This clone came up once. The CDR3 loop is CASSLDRSDTQYF. The CDR3 DNA sequence: TGTGCCAGCTCCCTTGACAGGTCAGATACGCAGTATTTT. The chain is built from TRBV18 and TRBJ2-3; D might be TRBD1 (6 bases). Germline loops: CDR1 KGHSH, CDR2 LQKENI. Trimming removed 6 bases at V and 4 bases at J, with 11 bases between. The CDR3 runs to 13 residues.

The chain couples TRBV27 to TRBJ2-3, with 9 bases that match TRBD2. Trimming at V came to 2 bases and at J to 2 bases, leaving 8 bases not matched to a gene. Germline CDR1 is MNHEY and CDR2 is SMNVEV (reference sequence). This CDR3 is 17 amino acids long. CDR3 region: CASSLGLLAGHTDTQYF. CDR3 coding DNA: TGTGCCAGCAGTTTAGGGCTGCTAGCGGGACACACAGATACGCAGTATTTT.

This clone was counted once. CDR3 nucleotides: TGTGCCAGCAGCTCCTCCCGAGGAAGCGGGAGCAGGCGTGGTACCGGGGAGCTGTTTTTT. This sequence encodes CASSSSRGSGSRRGTGELFF. V is TRBV2 and J is TRBJ2-2; TRBD2 matches 8 bases. Germline CDR1 reads SNHLY; CDR2 reads FYNNEI. The CDR3 has 20 residues. V was clipped by 6 bases and J by 5 bases; unmatched bases: 23.

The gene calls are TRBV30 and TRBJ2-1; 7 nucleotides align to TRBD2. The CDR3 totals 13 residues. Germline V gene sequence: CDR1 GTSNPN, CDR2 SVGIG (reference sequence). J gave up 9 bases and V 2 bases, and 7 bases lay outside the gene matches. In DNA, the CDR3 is TGTGCCTGGAGTCGGGGACTATTGCCTGAGCAGTTCTTC. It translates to CAWSRGLLPEQFF.

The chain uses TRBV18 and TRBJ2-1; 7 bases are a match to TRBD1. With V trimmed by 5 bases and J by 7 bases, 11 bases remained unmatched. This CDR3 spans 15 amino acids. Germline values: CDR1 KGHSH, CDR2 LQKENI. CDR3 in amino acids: CASSRQGGTKNEQFF. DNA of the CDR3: TGTGCCAGCTCAAGACAGGGTGGTACTAAAAATGAGCAGTTCTTC.

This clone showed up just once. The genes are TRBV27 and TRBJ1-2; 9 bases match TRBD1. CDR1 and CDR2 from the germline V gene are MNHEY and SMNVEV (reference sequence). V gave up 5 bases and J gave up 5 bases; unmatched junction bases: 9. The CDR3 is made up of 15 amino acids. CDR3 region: CASSTSTGGRYGYTF. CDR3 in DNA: TGTGCCAGCAGTACGAGTACAGGGGGCAGGTATGGCTACACCTTC.

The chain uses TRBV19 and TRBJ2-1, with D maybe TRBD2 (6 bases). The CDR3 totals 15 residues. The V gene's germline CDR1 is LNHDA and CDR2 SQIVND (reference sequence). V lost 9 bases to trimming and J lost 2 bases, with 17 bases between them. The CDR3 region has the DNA TGTGCCAGCCGGGAGAGGCGCGGACCCTACAATGAGCAGTTCTTC. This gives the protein CASRERRGPYNEQFF.

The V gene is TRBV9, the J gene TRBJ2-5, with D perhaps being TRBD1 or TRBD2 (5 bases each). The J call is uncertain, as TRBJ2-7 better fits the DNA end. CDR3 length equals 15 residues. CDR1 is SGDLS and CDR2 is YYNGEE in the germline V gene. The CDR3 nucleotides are TGTGCCAGCAGCGTAGGTCGGGACGCCTCCTACGAGCAGTACTTC. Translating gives CASSVGRDASYEQYF.

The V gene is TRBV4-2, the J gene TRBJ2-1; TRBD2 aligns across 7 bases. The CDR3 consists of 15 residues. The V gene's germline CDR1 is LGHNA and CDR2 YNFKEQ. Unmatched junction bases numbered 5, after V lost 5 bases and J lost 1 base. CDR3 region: CASSAGLLSYNEQFF. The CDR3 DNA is TGTGCCAGCAGCGCGGGACTACTTTCCTACAATGAGCAGTTCTTC.

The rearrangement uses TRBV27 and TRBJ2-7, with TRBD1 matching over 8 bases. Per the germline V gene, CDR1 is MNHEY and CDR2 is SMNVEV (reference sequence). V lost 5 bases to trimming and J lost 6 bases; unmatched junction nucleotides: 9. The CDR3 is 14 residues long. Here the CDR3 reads CASSKEDRVGEQYF. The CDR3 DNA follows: TGTGCCAGCAGTAAAGAGGACAGGGTGGGCGAGCAGTACTTC.

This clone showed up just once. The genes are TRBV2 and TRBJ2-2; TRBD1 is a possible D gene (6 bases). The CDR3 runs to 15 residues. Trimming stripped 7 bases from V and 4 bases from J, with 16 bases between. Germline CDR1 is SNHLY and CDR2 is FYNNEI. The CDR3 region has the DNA TGTGCCAGCACCCAGGAACAGGGTCCCACCGGGGAGCTGTTTTTT. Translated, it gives CASTQEQGPTGELFF.

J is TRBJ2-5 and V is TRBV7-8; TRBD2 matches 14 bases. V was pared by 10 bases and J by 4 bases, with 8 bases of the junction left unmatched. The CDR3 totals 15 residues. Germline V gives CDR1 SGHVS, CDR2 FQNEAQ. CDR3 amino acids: CATTRTSGRIETQYF. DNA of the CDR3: TGTGCCACGACAAGGACTAGCGGGAGGATAGAGACCCAGTACTTC. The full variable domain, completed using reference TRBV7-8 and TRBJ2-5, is GAGVSQSPRYKVAKRGQDVALRCDPISGHVSLFWYQQALGQGPEFLTYFQNEAQLDKSGLPSDRFFAERPEGSVSTLKIQRTQQEDSAVYLCATTRTSGRIETQYFGPGTRLLVL.

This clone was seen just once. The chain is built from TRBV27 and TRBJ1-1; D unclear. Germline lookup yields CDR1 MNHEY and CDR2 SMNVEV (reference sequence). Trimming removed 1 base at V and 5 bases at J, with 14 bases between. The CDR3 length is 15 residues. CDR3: CASSLLIGVRTEAFF. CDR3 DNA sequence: TGTGCCAGCAGTTTATTAATCGGGGTACGGACTGAAGCTTTCTTT.

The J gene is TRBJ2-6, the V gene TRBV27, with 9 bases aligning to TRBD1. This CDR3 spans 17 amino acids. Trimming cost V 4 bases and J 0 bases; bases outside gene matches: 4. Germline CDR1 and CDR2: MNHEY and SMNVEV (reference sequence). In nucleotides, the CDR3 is TGTGCCAGCAGTTCCGGGACAGGGAGCTCTGGGGCCAACGTCCTGACTTTC. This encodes CASSSGTGSSGANVLTF.

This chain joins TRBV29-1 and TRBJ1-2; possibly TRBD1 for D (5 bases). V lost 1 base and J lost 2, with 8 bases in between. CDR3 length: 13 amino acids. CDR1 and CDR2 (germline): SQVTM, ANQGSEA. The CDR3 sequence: CSVEVGPNYGYTF. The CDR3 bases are TGCAGCGTTGAAGTGGGGCCCAACTATGGCTACACCTTC.